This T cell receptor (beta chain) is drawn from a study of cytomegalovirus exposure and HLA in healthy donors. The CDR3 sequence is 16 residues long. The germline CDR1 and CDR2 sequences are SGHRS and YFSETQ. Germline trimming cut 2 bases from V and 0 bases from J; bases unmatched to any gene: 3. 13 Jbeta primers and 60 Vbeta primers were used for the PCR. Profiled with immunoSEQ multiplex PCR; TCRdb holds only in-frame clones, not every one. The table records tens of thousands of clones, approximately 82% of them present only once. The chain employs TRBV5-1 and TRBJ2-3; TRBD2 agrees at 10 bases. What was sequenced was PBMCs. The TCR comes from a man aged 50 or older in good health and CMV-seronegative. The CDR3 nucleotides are TGCGCCAGCAGCTTTACTAGCGGGGCAAGCACAGATACGCAGTATTTT. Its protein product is CASSFTSGASTDTQYF.